The 28 T cell receptor beta chains below come from one sample, sequenced in a study of graft-versus-host responses after intestinal transplantation. Sequencing used immunoSEQ multiplex PCR; TCRdb keeps in-frame clones, though not all of them. The sample yields 17,000 or so clones, approximately 86% seen once. This sample comprised bone marrow, obtained roughly 130 days after transplant. The source is a human patient who received an intestinal transplant, so some T cells may come from the graft donor.

The genes are TRBV19 and TRBJ2-3; D is undetermined. The CDR3 runs 14 residues. V gave up 8 bases and J gave up 2 bases, with 14 bases separating them. CDR1 LNHDA and CDR2 SQIVND come from the germline V gene (reference sequence). The CDR3 sequence is CASGLAVDTDTQYF. CDR3 sequence (DNA): TGTGCCAGTGGATTGGCAGTCGACACAGATACGCAGTATTTT. The variable domain in full, with the rest retrieved from reference TRBV19 and TRBJ2-3, is DGGITQSPKYLFRKEGQNVTLSCEQNLNHDAMYWYRQDPGQGLRLIYYSQIVNDFQKGDIAEGYSVSREKKESFPLTVTSAQKNPTAFYLCASGLAVDTDTQYFGPGTRLTVL.

The genes are TRBV6-1 and TRBJ1-5, with D possibly TRBD1 on 6 matching bases. Trimming stripped 5 bases from V and 5 bases from J, with 10 bases between. The CDR3 covers 13 residues. The V gene's germline CDR1 is MNHNS and CDR2 SASEGT. The CDR3 nucleotides read TGTGCCAGCAGTTGGGGGGCTGATCAGCCCCAGCATTTT. It specifies CASSWGADQPQHF.

V gene TRBV13 combines with J gene TRBJ1-1; 7 bases are shared with TRBD1. The CDR3 sequence is 15 residues long. From germline, CDR1 is PRHDT and CDR2 FYEKMQ (reference sequence). V dropped 0 bases and J dropped 1; count of bases not matched to a gene: 2. CDR3 DNA: TGTGCCAGCAGCTTAGGGAGGGGGCCGAACACTGAAGCTTTCTTT. Its protein is CASSLGRGPNTEAFF.

The J gene is TRBJ1-1, the V gene TRBV21-1. TRBV21-1 is listed as a pseudogene. The CDR3 is 14 amino acids. In DNA form, the CDR3 reads TGTGCCAGCAGCACGGGGACCCCCTCGAGGGAAGCTTTCTTT. Protein: CASSTGTPSREAFF.

CDR3 sequence (DNA): TGCGCCAGCAGCTTGGGACAGGGGCTCGCGAACACCATATATTTT. The encoded protein is CASSLGQGLANTIYF. The rearrangement joins TRBV5-1 to TRBJ1-3; 8 nucleotides line up with TRBD1. Germline CDR1 is SGHRS and CDR2 is YFSETQ. J lost 7 bases, V lost 0 bases, and 6 bases had no gene match. This CDR3 has 15 amino acids.

V is TRBV6-6 and J is TRBJ1-1; D uncertain. Germline CDR1 and CDR2: MNHNY and SVGAGI (reference sequence). V dropped 2 bases and J dropped 4 bases, with 5 bases sitting between them. The CDR3 totals 12 residues. CDR3 coding DNA: TGTGCCAGCAGTTACATGACCACTGAAGCTTTCTTT. It encodes CASSYMTTEAFF.

A few counts support this clone. The V call is TRBV28, the J call TRBJ1-4; 9 bases agree with TRBD1. J gave up 10 bases and V 8 bases, and 5 bases lay outside the gene matches. Looked up from germline, CDR1 is MDHEN and CDR2 is SYDVKM. CDR3 length: 12 amino acids. CDR3 sequence: CASGPGQGKLFF. CDR3 coding DNA: TGTGCCAGCGGACCGGGACAGGGAAAACTGTTTTTT.

The chain employs TRBV4-2 and TRBJ2-7; maybe TRBD2 (7 bases). CDR1 and CDR2 (germline): LGHNA, YNFKEQ. This CDR3 has 17 residues. The ends were cut back, 0 bases at V and 1 base at J, with 16 bases in the middle. The CDR3 sequence: CASSQDLGGGLSYEQYF. The DNA of the CDR3 is TGTGCCAGCAGCCAAGATCTAGGGGGGGGACTATCCTACGAGCAGTACTTC.

The chain employs TRBV7-9 and TRBJ2-7; the D is unclear. V was shortened by 2 bases and J by 5 bases, with 10 bases between the two germline ends. The CDR3 contains 13 residues. The germline CDR1 and CDR2 sequences are SEHNR and FQNEAQ (reference sequence). CDR3 region: CASSLPPNNEQYF. CDR3 nucleotides: TGTGCCAGCAGCTTACCGCCAAACAACGAGCAGTACTTC. The full variable domain, in which reference TRBV7-9 and TRBJ2-7 provide the parts outside the CDR3, is DTGVSQNPRHKITKRGQNVTFRCDPISEHNRLYWYRQTLGQGPEFLTYFQNEAQLEKSRLLSDRFSAERPKGSFSTLEIQRTEQGDSAMYLCASSLPPNNEQYFGPGTRLTVT.

V usage is TRBV5-1 and J usage is TRBJ1-3, with no clear D. V was pared by 0 bases and J by 0 bases, with 10 bases between. Germline V gives CDR1 SGHRS, CDR2 YFSETQ. This CDR3 contains 16 residues. The CDR3 DNA sequence: TGCGCCAGCAGCTTGGACGGGCCCAACTCTGGAAACACCATATATTTT. Amino acid sequence: CASSLDGPNSGNTIYF.

V usage is TRBV5-6 and J usage is TRBJ2-7; D might be TRBD2 (5 bases). CDR3 length: 12 residues. With 6 bases removed from V and 3 bases from J, the gap between germline ends came to 10 bases. Germline CDR1 is SGHDT and CDR2 is YYEEEE. CDR3 nucleotide sequence: TGTGCCAGCACGGACTCAAACTACGAGCAGTACTTC. Translated: CASTDSNYEQYF.

The chain employs TRBV9 and TRBJ1-1; D uncertain. Looked up from germline, CDR1 is SGDLS and CDR2 is YYNGEE. The CDR3 runs 12 residues. Trimming pared 3 bases from V and 5 bases from J, leaving 8 bases between. The CDR3 here is CASSASGTEAFF. The CDR3 DNA follows: TGTGCCAGCAGCGCAAGCGGGACTGAAGCTTTCTTT.

The chain joins TRBV4-1 to TRBJ2-2, with 7 bases identical to TRBD2. Germline V CDR1 and CDR2: MGHRA, YSYEKL. This CDR3 comprises 16 residues. V was clipped by 4 bases and J by 3 bases; unmatched bases: 8. The CDR3 DNA reads TGCGCCAGCAGCCTCCAAATCCTAGCGGACACCGGGGAGCTGTTTTTT. Translation gives CASSLQILADTGELFF.

V gene TRBV7-8 combines with J gene TRBJ2-5, with D maybe TRBD2 (5 bases). V lost 5 bases and J lost 5, with 18 bases in between. The germline gives CDR1 SGHVS, CDR2 FQNEAQ. This CDR3 is built from 15 residues. CDR3 DNA sequence: TGTGCCAGCAGCGTAGATTCCAGGACGGGGGAGACCCAGTACTTC. Translation: CASSVDSRTGETQYF.

This clone appeared a few times. The chain combines TRBV19 with TRBJ2-2; D tentatively fits TRBD1 or TRBD2 (6 bases each). V lost 4 bases, J lost 7 bases, and 13 bases lay in between. The CDR3 length is 14 residues. CDR1 and CDR2 from the germline V gene are LNHDA and SQIVND (reference sequence). CDR3 DNA: TGTGCCAGTAGTAAGCCAGGGGAGGTCGGGGAGCTGTTTTTT. This encodes CASSKPGEVGELFF. The full variable domain, completed using reference TRBV19 and TRBJ2-2, is DGGITQSPKYLFRKEGQNVTLSCEQNLNHDAMYWYRQDPGQGLRLIYYSQIVNDFQKGDIAEGYSVSREKKESFPLTVTSAQKNPTAFYLCASSKPGEVGELFFGEGSRLTVL.

V gene TRBV29-1 combines with J gene TRBJ2-5; D may be TRBD2 (6 bases). The CDR3 consists of 15 residues. The germline V gene has CDR1 SQVTM and CDR2 ANQGSEA. Deletions cut 0 bases from V and 5 bases from J, with 16 bases between. CDR3 nucleotides: TGCAGCGTTGAAGATCTGCGGGGACGGCGGGAGACCCAGTACTTC. Amino acids: CSVEDLRGRRETQYF.

This clone was picked up a small number of times. The chain links TRBV5-1 to TRBJ2-2; perhaps D is TRBD1 or TRBD2 (5 bases each). Trimming shortened V by 4 bases and J by 4 bases, and 14 bases separated the two germline ends. This CDR3 is 15 amino acids long. CDR1 is SGHRS, CDR2 YFSETQ, per germline. CDR3 coding DNA: TGCGCCAGCAGCACTACGGGACCATTCACCGGGGAGCTGTTTTTT. Protein: CASSTTGPFTGELFF.

Note on this clone: Other nucleotide sequences from this sample produce the same CDR3. This chain uses TRBV5-4 with TRBJ2-7; 8 bases align to TRBD2. Germline assignment: CDR1 SGHNT and CDR2 YYREEE (reference sequence). V lost 4 bases to trimming and J lost 1 base; unmatched junction nucleotides: 4. This CDR3 region has 14 residues. CDR3 loop: CASSRTGGSYEQYF. Here the CDR3 DNA reads TGTGCCAGCAGCCGAACGGGGGGGTCCTACGAGCAGTACTTC.

The chain couples TRBV19 to TRBJ2-2, with 7 bases that match TRBD2. V was pared by 8 bases and J by 3 bases, with 6 bases of the junction left unmatched. This CDR3 contains 14 residues. Germline values: CDR1 LNHDA, CDR2 SQIVND (reference sequence). Here the CDR3 DNA reads TGTGCCAGTGCGGGGGTCCGGGACACCGGGGAGCTGTTTTTT. It yields the protein CASAGVRDTGELFF.

V gene TRBV5-4 combines with J gene TRBJ1-2; tentatively, D is TRBD1 (6 bases). Germline CDR1 reads SGHNT; CDR2 reads YYREEE (reference sequence). There are 12 residues in the CDR3. V was clipped by 1 base and J by 11 bases, with 12 bases between them. The DNA for the CDR3 is TGTGCCAGCAGCTTGCCCTCAGGGGAATACACCTTC. Protein sequence: CASSLPSGEYTF.

The chain uses TRBV6-1 and TRBJ2-7; 9 bases line up with TRBD2. Germline values: CDR1 MNHNS, CDR2 SASEGT. V gave up 5 bases and J gave up 0 bases; unmatched junction bases: 5. This CDR3 has 15 residues. The CDR3 coding sequence is TGTGCCAGCAGTTTAAGAGCGGGAGGCTCCTACGAGCAGTACTTC. Translation: CASSLRAGGSYEQYF.

The rearrangement links TRBV30 to TRBJ1-3; D is uncertain. CDR3 length: 12 residues. Germline V CDR1 and CDR2: GTSNPN, SVGIG (reference sequence). With 2 bases removed from V and 4 bases from J, the gap between germline ends came to 6 bases. In DNA form, the CDR3 reads TGTGCCTGGAGTTCGGTAGGAAACACCATATATTTT. This encodes CAWSSVGNTIYF.

The chain carries TRBV18 and TRBJ1-1, with TRBD1 matching over 8 bases. Germline assignment: CDR1 KGHSH and CDR2 LQKENI. The CDR3 has 17 residues. J lost 4 bases, V lost 1 base, and 11 bases had no gene match. CDR3 in amino acids: CASSPRRRGRLGTEAFF. The CDR3 bases are TGTGCCAGCTCACCACGTCGCAGGGGGCGATTGGGCACTGAAGCTTTCTTT.

The chain couples TRBV7-9 to TRBJ2-1, with D uncertain. The CDR3 has 11 residues. Trimming cost V 4 bases and J 6 bases, with 4 bases left between them. Germline V gives CDR1 SEHNR, CDR2 FQNEAQ (reference sequence). The CDR3 spells CASSYLNEQFF. The CDR3 DNA reads TGTGCCAGCAGCTACCTCAATGAGCAGTTCTTC.

V gene TRBV7-9 combines with J gene TRBJ2-1, with D unresolved. There are 15 residues in the CDR3. Trimming cost V 1 base and J 5 bases, with 12 bases left between them. The germline gives CDR1 SEHNR, CDR2 FQNEAQ (reference sequence). CDR3 DNA sequence: TGTGCCAGCAGCTTAGTGCTGGGAAAGGACAATGAGCAGTTCTTC. This codes for CASSLVLGKDNEQFF.

The chain carries TRBV5-5 and TRBJ2-7; D is ambiguous. This CDR3 has 13 residues. Germline V gene lookup returns CDR1 SGHKS and CDR2 YYEKEE (reference sequence). Trimming left V 4 bases short and J 2 bases short, with 10 bases between. The CDR3 DNA reads as TGTGCCAGCAGCCCCTCCCCAACCTACGAGCAGTACTTC. Its translation is CASSPSPTYEQYF.

This clone has more than one count but fewer than ten. This CDR3 is CASSLGTSMDNEQFF. CDR3 nucleotides: TGTGCCAGCAGCCTCGGGACTAGCATGGACAATGAGCAGTTCTTC. V gene TRBV13 combines with J gene TRBJ2-1; 9 nucleotides align to TRBD2. Germline-derived CDR1 and CDR2 are PRHDT and FYEKMQ (reference sequence). J gave up 5 bases and V 5 bases, and 7 bases lay outside the gene matches. This CDR3 contains 15 residues.

The V gene is TRBV6-5, the J gene TRBJ2-1; D unresolved. Trimming removed 2 bases at V and 6 bases at J, with 14 bases between. CDR1 and CDR2 (germline): MNHEY, SVGAGI. The CDR3 is 15 residues long. The DNA for the CDR3 is TGTGCCAGCAGTTACGGCCCCGAGGTGCGCAATGAGCAGTTCTTC. Translated: CASSYGPEVRNEQFF.